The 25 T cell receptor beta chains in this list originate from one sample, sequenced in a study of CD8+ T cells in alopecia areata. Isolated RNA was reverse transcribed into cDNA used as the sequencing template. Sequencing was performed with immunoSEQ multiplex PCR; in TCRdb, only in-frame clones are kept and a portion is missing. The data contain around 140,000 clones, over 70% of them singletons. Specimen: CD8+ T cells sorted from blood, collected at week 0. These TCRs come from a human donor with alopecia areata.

The CDR3 reads CSVVAWPETQYF. The CDR3 DNA reads TGCAGCGTTGTGGCATGGCCAGAGACCCAGTACTTC. The V and J genes are TRBV29-1 and TRBJ2-5; unclear D gene. Trimming removed 4 bases at V and 4 bases at J, with 10 bases between. This CDR3 has 12 amino acids. The germline gives CDR1 SQVTM, CDR2 ANQGSEA.

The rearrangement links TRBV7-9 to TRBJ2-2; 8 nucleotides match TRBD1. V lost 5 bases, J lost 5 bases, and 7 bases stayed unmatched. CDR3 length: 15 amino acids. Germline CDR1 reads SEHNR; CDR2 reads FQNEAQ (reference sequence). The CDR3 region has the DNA TGTGCCAGCAGCCCCCCGGACAGGGCAACCGGGGAGCTGTTTTTT. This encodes CASSPPDRATGELFF.

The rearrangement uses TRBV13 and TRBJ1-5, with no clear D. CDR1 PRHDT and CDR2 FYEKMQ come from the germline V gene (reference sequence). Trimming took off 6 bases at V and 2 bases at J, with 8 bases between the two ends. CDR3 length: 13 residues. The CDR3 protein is CASSYQGNQPQHF. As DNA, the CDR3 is TGTGCCAGCAGTTATCAGGGCAATCAGCCCCAGCATTTT.

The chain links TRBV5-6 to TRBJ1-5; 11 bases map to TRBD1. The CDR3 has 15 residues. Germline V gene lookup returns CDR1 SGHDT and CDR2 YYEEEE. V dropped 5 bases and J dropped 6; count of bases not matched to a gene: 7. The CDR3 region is CASSGQGAGGQPQHF. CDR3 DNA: TGTGCCAGCAGTGGACAGGGGGCGGGTGGTCAGCCCCAGCATTTT.

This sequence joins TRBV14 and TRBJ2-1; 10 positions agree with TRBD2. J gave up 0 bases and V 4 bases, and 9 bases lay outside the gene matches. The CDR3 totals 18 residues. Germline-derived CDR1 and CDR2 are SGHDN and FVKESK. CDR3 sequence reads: CASSRAGTSVSSYNEQFF. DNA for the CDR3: TGTGCCAGCAGCCGAGCCGGGACTAGCGTAAGCTCCTACAATGAGCAGTTCTTC.

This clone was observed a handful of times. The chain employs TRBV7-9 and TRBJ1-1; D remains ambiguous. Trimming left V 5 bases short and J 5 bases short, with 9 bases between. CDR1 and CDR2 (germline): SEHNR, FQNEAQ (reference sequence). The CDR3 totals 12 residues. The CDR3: CASSPDFTEAFF. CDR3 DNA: TGTGCCAGCAGCCCAGACTTTACTGAAGCTTTCTTT. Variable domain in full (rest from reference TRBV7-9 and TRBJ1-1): DTGVSQNPRHKITKRGQNVTFRCDPISEHNRLYWYRQTLGQGPEFLTYFQNEAQLEKSRLLSDRFSAERPKGSFSTLEIQRTEQGDSAMYLCASSPDFTEAFFGQGTRLTVV.

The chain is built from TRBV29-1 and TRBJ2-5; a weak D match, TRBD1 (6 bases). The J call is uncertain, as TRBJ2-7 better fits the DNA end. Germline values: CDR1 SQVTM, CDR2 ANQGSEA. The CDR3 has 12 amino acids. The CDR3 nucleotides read TGCAGCGTTGCAGCCGGGACACCCGAGCAGTACTTC. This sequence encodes CSVAAGTPEQYF.

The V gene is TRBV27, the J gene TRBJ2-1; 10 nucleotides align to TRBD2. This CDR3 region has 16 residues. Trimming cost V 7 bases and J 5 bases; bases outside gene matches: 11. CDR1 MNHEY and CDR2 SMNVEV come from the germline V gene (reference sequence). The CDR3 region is CASTPGGLAADNEQFF. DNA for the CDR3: TGTGCCAGCACACCTGGCGGACTAGCGGCGGACAATGAGCAGTTCTTC.

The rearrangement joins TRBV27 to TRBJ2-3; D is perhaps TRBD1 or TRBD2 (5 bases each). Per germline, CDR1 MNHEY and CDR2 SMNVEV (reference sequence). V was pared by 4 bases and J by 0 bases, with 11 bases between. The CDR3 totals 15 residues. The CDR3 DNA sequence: TGTGCCAGCAGTTCCGGGACCCCAAGCACAGATACGCAGTATTTT. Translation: CASSSGTPSTDTQYF.

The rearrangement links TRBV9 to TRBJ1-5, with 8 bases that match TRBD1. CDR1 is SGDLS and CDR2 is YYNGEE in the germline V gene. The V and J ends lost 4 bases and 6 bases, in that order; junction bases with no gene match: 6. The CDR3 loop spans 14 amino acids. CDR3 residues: CASSQGQVGQPQHF. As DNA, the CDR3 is TGTGCCAGCAGCCAGGGACAGGTGGGTCAGCCCCAGCATTTT.

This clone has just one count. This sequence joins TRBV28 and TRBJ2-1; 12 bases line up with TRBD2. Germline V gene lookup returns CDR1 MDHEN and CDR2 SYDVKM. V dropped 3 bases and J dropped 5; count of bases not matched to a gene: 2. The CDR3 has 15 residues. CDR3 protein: CASSFGLAGNNEQFF. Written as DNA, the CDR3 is TGTGCCAGCAGTTTTGGACTAGCGGGGAACAATGAGCAGTTCTTC.

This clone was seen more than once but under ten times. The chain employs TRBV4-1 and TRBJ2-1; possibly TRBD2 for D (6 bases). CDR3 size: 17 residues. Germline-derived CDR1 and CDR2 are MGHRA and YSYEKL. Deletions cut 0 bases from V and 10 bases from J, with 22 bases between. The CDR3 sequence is CASSQETPGDYRGEQFF. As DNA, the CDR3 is TGCGCCAGCAGCCAAGAAACGCCGGGAGACTACCGTGGGGAGCAGTTCTTC.

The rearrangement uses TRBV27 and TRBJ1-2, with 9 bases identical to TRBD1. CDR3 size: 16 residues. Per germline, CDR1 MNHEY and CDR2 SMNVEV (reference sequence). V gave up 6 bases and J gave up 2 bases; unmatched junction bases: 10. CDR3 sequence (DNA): TGTGCCAGCAGCCCAGAGACAGGGGGTCTCAACTATGGCTACACCTTC. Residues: CASSPETGGLNYGYTF.

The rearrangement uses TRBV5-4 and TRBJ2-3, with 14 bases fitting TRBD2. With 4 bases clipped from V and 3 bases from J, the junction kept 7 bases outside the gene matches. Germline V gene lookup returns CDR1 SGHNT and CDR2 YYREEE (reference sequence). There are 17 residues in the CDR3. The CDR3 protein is CASSDGTSGSLTDTQYF. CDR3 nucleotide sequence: TGTGCCAGCAGCGACGGGACTAGCGGGAGCCTAACAGATACGCAGTATTTT.

The CDR3 is CASSLSSGSYGYTF. The CDR3, as DNA: TGTGCCAGCAGTTTATCCTCAGGCTCCTATGGCTACACCTTC. The V and J genes are TRBV27 and TRBJ1-2; D not certain. The CDR3 length is 14 residues. V shed 0 bases and J shed 4 bases, with 9 bases lying between them. Per the germline V gene, CDR1 is MNHEY and CDR2 is SMNVEV (reference sequence).

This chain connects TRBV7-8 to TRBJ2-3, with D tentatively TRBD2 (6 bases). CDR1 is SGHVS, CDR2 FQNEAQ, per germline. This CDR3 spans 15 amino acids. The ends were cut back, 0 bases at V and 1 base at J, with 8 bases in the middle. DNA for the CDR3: TGTGCCAGCAGCTTAGCGTCGGGGGGCACAGATACGCAGTATTTT. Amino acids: CASSLASGGTDTQYF.

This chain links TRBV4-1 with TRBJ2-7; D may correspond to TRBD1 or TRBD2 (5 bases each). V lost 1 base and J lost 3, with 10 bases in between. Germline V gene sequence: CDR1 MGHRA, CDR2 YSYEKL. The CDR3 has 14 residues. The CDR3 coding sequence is TGCGCCAGCAGCCAAGTGGTGGGGGACTACGAGCAGTACTTC. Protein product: CASSQVVGDYEQYF.

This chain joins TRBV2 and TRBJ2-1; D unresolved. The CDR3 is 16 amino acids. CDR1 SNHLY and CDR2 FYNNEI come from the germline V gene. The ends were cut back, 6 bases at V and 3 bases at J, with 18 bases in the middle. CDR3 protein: CASSTTAETDYNEQFF. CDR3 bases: TGTGCCAGCAGCACAACCGCAGAGACTGACTACAATGAGCAGTTCTTC.

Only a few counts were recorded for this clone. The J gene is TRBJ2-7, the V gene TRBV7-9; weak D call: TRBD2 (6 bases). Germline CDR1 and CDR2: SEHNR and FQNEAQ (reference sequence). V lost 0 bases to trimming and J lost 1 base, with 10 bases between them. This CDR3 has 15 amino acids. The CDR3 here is CASSLAAGRSYEQYF. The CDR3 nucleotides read TGTGCCAGCAGCTTAGCGGCAGGGAGGTCCTACGAGCAGTACTTC.

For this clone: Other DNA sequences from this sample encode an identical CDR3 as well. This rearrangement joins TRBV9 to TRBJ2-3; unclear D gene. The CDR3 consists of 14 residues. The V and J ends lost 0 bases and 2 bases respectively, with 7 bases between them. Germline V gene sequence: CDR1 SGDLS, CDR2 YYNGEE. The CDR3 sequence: CASSVAGFTDTQYF. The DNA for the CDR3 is TGTGCCAGCAGCGTAGCAGGATTCACAGATACGCAGTATTTT. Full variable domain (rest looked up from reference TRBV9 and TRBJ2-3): DSGVTQTPKHLITATGQRVTLRCSPRSGDLSVYWYQQSLDQGLQFLIQYYNGEERAKGNILERFSAQQFPDLHSELNLSSLELGDSALYFCASSVAGFTDTQYFGPGTRLTVL.

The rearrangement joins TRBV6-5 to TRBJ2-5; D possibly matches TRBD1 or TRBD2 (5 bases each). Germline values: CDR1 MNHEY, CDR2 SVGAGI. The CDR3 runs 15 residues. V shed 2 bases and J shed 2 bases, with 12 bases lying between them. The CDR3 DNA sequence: TGTGCCAGCAGTTACCGCCGGGACCGTCAAGAGACCCAGTACTTC. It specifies CASSYRRDRQETQYF.

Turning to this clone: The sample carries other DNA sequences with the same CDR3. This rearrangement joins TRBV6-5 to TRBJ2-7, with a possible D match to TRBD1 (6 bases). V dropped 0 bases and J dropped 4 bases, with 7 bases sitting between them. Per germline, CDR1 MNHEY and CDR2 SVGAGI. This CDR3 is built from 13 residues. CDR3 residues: CASSYSQGYEQYF. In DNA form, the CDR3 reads TGTGCCAGCAGTTACTCGCAGGGGTACGAGCAGTACTTC.

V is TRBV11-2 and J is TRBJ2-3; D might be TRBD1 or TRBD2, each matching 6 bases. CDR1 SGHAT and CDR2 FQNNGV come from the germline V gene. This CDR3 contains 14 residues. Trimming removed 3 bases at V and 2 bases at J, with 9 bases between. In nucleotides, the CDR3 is TGTGCCAGCAGCTTGGGGGGCCTCACAGATACGCAGTATTTT. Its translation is CASSLGGLTDTQYF.

CDR3 loop: CASSSSKTGGTEAFF. The DNA for the CDR3 is TGTGCCAGCAGCTCGTCCAAAACAGGGGGCACTGAAGCTTTCTTT. The V call is TRBV7-9, the J call TRBJ1-1, with 8 bases fitting TRBD1. In germline, CDR1 is SEHNR, CDR2 FQNEAQ (reference sequence). The CDR3 runs to 15 residues. The ends lost 4 bases at V and 4 bases at J; junction bases unmatched: 8.

This CDR3 reads CASSDQAGGSNEQFF. CDR3 bases: TGTGCCAGCAGTGATCAGGCAGGGGGCTCGAATGAGCAGTTCTTC. The chain couples TRBV6-1 to TRBJ2-1; 8 bases align to TRBD1. CDR1 MNHNS and CDR2 SASEGT come from the germline V gene. Germline trimming cut 3 bases from V and 7 bases from J; bases unmatched to any gene: 8. There are 15 residues in the CDR3.